This entry is about one TCR beta chain. The sample comes from a study of cytomegalovirus exposure and HLA in healthy donors. Germline V gene data show CDR1 as LNHDA and CDR2 as SQIVND (reference sequence). There are 14 residues in the CDR3. Trimming removed 4 bases at V and 5 bases at J, with 14 bases between. The PCR contained 60 Vbeta and 13 Jbeta primers. Clones were read by immunoSEQ multiplex PCR, and TCRdb kept only the in-frame ones, dropping some. The sample lists approximately 170,000 clones, roughly 80% occurring once. Material for sequencing was PBMCs. This chain joins TRBV19 and TRBJ1-1; D is undetermined. The clonotype comes from a man aged 18 to 35 in good health and CMV-seropositive. The CDR3 loop reads CASSNAVVGTEAFF. CDR3 nucleotides: TGTGCCAGTAGTAATGCCGTCGTCGGGACTGAAGCTTTCTTT.